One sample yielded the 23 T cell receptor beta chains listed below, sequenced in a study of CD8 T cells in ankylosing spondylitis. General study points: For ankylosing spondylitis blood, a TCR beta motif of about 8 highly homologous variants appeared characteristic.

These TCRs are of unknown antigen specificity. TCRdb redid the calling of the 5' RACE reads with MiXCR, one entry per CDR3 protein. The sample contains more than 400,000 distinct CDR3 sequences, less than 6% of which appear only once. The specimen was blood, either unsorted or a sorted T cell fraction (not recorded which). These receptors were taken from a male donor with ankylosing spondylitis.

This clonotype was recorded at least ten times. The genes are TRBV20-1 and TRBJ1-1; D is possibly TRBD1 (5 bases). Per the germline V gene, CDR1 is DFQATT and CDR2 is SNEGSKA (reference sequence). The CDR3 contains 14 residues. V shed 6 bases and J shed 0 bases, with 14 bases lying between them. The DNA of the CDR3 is TGCAGTGCCCCTGCGCCAGGGCTGAACACTGAAGCTTTCTTT. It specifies CSAPAPGLNTEAFF.

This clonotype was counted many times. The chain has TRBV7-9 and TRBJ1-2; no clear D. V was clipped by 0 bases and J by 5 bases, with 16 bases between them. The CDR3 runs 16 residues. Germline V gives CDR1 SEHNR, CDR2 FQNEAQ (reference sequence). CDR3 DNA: TGTGCCAGCAGCTTAGCGCTGGGCAGGAAGATTTATGGCTACACCTTC. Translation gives CASSLALGRKIYGYTF.

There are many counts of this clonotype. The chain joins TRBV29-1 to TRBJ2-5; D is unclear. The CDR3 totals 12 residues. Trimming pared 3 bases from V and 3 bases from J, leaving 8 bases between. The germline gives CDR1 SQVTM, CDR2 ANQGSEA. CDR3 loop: CSVDRVKETQYF. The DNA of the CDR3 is TGCAGCGTTGATCGAGTAAAAGAGACCCAGTACTTC.

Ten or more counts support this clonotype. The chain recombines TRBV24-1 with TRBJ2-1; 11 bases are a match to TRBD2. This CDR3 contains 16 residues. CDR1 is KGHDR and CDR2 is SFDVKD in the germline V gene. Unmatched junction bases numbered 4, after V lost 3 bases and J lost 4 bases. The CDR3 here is CATSDPLAGEYNEQFF. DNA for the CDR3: TGTGCCACCAGTGATCCACTAGCGGGGGAATACAATGAGCAGTTCTTC.

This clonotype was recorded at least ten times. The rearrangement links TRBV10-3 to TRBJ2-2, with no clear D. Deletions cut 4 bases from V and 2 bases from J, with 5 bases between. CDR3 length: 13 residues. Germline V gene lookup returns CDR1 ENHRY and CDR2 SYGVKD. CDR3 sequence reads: CAISASNTGELFF. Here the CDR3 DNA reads TGTGCCATCAGTGCGTCTAACACCGGGGAGCTGTTTTTT.

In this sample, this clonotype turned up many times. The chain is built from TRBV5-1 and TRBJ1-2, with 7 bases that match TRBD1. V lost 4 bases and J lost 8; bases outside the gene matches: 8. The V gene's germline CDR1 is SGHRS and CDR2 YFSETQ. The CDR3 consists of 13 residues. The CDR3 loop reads CASSPGQVNGYTF. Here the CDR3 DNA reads TGCGCCAGCAGCCCCGGACAGGTGAACGGCTACACCTTC.

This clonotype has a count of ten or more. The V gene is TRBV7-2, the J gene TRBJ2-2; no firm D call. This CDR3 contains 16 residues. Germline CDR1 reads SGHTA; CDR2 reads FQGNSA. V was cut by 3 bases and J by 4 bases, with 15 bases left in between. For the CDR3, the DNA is TGTGCCAGCAGCTTCCAGGCCAGCCTGGCCACCGGGGAGCTGTTTTTT. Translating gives CASSFQASLATGELFF. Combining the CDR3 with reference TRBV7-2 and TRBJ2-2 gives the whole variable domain GAGVSQSPSNKVTEKGKDVELRCDPISGHTALYWYRQSLGQGLEFLIYFQGNSAPDKSGLPSDRFSAERTGGSVSTLTIQRTQQEDSAVYLCASSFQASLATGELFFGEGSRLTVL.

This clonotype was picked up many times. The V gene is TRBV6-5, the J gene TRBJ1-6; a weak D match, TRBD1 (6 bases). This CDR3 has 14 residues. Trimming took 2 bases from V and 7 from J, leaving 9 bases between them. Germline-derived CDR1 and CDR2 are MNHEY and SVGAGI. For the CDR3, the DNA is TGTGCCAGCAGTTACCGGGGACAAAATTCACCCCTCCACTTT. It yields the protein CASSYRGQNSPLHF.

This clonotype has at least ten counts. CDR3 in DNA: TGCGCCAGCAGCTTGGAGTGGGAGACTGAAGCTTTCTTT. It specifies CASSLEWETEAFF. V and J are TRBV5-1 and TRBJ1-1; D remains unclear. V lost 0 bases, J lost 5 bases, and 8 bases lay in between. The CDR3 is made up of 13 amino acids. The germline V gene encodes CDR1 SGHRS and CDR2 YFSETQ.

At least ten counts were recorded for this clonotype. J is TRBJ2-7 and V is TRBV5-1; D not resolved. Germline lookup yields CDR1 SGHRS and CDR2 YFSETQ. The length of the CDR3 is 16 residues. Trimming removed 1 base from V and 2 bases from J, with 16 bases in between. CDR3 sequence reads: CASSLFFGTPPYEQYF. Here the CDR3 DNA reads TGCGCCAGCAGCTTGTTCTTCGGAACTCCACCCTACGAGCAGTACTTC.

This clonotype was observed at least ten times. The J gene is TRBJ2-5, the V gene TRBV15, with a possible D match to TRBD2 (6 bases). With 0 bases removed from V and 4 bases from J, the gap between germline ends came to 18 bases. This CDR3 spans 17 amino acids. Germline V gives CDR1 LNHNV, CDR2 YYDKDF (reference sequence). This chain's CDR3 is CATSRDRGTGVSETQYF. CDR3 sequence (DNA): TGTGCCACCAGCAGAGACCGTGGGACGGGGGTCTCAGAGACCCAGTACTTC.

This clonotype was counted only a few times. CDR3 coding DNA: TGTGCCAGTAGTATAGATCCTACAGCCCAGCTCCATTACACCGGGGAGCTGTTTTTT. It translates to CASSIDPTAQLHYTGELFF. The chain has TRBV19 and TRBJ2-2; D remains unclear. Germline V lookup: CDR1 LNHDA, CDR2 SQIVND (reference sequence). The ends were cut back, 0 bases at V and 3 bases at J, with 20 bases in the middle. The CDR3 covers 19 residues.

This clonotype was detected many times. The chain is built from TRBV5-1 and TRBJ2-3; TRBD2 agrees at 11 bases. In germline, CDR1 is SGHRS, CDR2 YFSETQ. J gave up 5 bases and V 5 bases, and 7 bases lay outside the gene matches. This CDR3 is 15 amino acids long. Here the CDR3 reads CASSGTSGAQDTQYF. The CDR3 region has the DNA TGCGCCAGCAGTGGGACTAGCGGAGCTCAAGATACGCAGTATTTT.

The CDR3, as DNA: TGCAGTGCTAGGGGGCCGGGCGATGAAGCTTTCTTT. This gives the protein CSARGPGDEAFF. This chain joins TRBV20-1 and TRBJ1-1, with D perhaps TRBD1 (5 bases). V lost 3 bases, J lost 7 bases, and 12 bases lay in between. Germline-derived CDR1 and CDR2 are DFQATT and SNEGSKA (reference sequence). This CDR3 contains 12 residues.

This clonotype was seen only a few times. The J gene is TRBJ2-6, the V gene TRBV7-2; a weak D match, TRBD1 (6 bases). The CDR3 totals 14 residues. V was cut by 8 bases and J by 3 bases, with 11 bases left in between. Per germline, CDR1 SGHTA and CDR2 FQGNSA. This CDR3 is CASGTGFGANVLTF. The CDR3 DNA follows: TGTGCCAGCGGCACAGGGTTTGGGGCCAACGTCCTGACTTTC. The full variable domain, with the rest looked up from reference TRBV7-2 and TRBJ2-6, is GAGVSQSPSNKVTEKGKDVELRCDPISGHTALYWYRQSLGQGLEFLIYFQGNSAPDKSGLPSDRFSAERTGGSVSTLTIQRTQQEDSAVYLCASGTGFGANVLTFGAGSRLTVL.

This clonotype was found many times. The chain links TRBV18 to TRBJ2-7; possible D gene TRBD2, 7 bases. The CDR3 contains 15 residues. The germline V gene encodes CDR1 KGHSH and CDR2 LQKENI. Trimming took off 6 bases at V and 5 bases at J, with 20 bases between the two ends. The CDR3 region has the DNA TGTGCCAGCTCCCCGGGGGGCGCTCTGGACCACGAGCAGTACTTC. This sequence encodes CASSPGGALDHEQYF.

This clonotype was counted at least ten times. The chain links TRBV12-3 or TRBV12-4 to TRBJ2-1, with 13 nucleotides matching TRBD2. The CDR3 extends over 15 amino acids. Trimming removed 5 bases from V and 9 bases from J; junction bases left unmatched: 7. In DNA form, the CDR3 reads TGTGCCAGCAGTGAACTAGCGGGAGGGGTAGGTGAGCAGTTCTTC. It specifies CASSELAGGVGEQFF.

CDR3 in amino acids: CTAKRWENGELFF. The CDR3, as DNA: TGCACTGCCAAACGGTGGGAGAACGGGGAGCTGTTTTTT. The chain links TRBV20-1 to TRBJ2-2; tentative D call: TRBD2 (5 bases). Germline CDR1 reads DFQATT; CDR2 reads SNEGSKA (reference sequence). The CDR3 is made up of 13 amino acids.

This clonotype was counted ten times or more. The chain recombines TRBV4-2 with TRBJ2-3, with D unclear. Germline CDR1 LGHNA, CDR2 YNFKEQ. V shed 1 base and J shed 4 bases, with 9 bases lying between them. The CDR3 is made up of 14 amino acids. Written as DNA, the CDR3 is TGTGCCAGCAGCCAAGCCCGGTCGGCAGATACGCAGTATTTT. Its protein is CASSQARSADTQYF.

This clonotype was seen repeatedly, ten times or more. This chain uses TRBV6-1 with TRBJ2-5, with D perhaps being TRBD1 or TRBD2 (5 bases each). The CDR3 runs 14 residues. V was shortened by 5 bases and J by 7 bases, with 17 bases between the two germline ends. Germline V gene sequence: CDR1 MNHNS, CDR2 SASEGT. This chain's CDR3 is CASSQLGVVVTQYF. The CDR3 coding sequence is TGTGCCAGCAGTCAATTGGGGGTTGTGGTGACCCAGTACTTC.

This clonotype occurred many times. The CDR3 here is CSPTPTQNTEAFF. The CDR3 DNA follows: TGCAGTCCAACACCTACTCAGAACACTGAAGCTTTCTTT. This rearrangement joins TRBV20-1 to TRBJ1-1; no clear D. CDR3 length equals 13 residues. CDR1 DFQATT and CDR2 SNEGSKA come from the germline V gene (reference sequence). Trimming pared 8 bases from V and 1 base from J, leaving 14 bases between.

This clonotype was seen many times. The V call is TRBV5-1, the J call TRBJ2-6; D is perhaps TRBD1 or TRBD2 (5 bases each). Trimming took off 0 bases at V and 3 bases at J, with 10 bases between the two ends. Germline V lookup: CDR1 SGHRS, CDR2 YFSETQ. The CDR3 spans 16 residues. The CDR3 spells CASSLAVGVGANVLTF. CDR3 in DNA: TGCGCCAGCAGCTTGGCCGTGGGGGTTGGGGCCAACGTCCTGACTTTC.

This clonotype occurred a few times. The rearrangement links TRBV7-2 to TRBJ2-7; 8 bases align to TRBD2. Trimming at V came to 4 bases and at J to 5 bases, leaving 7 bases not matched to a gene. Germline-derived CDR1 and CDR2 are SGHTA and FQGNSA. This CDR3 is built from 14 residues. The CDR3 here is CASSSGLVSHEQYF. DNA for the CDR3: TGTGCCAGCAGCTCGGGACTAGTATCGCACGAGCAGTACTTC.